A single sample gave rise to the 10 T cell receptor beta chains below, sequenced in a study of T cells in Graves' hyperthyroidism and ophthalmopathy. The CDR3 regions of TCR beta were amplified from RNA transcripts. Carried out on the TCR CDR3, a first-round RT-PCR used the HTBI primer set. TCRdb re-called the multiplex PCR reads through MiXCR, storing one row per CDR3 protein. The table lists approximately 560,000 distinct CDR3 sequences, about half of them singletons. Sequencing input: peripheral blood or thyroid tissue (not recorded which). These receptors originate from a woman younger than 30 with Graves' hyperthyroidism.

The gene calls are TRBV10-2 and TRBJ2-7; D perhaps matches TRBD1 (6 bases). The germline gives CDR1 WSHSY, CDR2 SAAADI. The CDR3 covers 13 residues. Trimming left V 2 bases short and J 5 bases short, with 10 bases between. CDR3 loop: CASSEPGAHEQYF. DNA for the CDR3: TGCGCCAGCAGTGAGCCAGGGGCCCACGAGCAGTACTTC.

The chain carries TRBV29-1 and TRBJ2-5; D possibly corresponds to TRBD2 (5 bases). CDR1 and CDR2 from the germline V gene are SQVTM and ANQGSEA. V lost 3 bases and J 2 bases, leaving 10 bases between the germline ends. The CDR3 is 13 amino acids. CDR3 amino acids: CSVDPGTQETQYF. The DNA of the CDR3 is TGCAGCGTTGACCCGGGAACTCAAGAGACCCAGTACTTC.

As concerns this clonotype: A read error may produce the germline difference seen at one junction end. V is TRBV10-3 and J is TRBJ1-5, with a tentative D call TRBD1 (6 bases). CDR3 size: 17 residues. The V gene's germline CDR1 is ENHRY and CDR2 SYGVKD. The CDR3 region is CASSYPKRGGYGQPQHF. As DNA, the CDR3 is TGTGCCAGCAGTTACCCAAAGAGGGGGGGGTACGGTCAGCCCCAGCATTTT.

The chain couples TRBV29-1 to TRBJ1-4, with D perhaps matching TRBD1 (5 bases). The CDR3 covers 13 residues. Trimming shortened V by 7 bases and J by 4 bases, and 13 bases separated the two germline ends. From germline, CDR1 is SQVTM and CDR2 ANQGSEA. The CDR3 protein is CSAAGTVNEKLFF. Written as DNA, the CDR3 is TGCAGCGCAGCCGGGACCGTTAATGAAAAACTGTTTTTT.

In its sample, this clonotype was seen a few times. The chain joins TRBV2 to TRBJ1-5; the D gene is possibly TRBD1 (5 bases). Germline lookup yields CDR1 SNHLY and CDR2 FYNNEI. The CDR3 is 16 amino acids. V was pared by 6 bases and J by 5 bases, with 20 bases between. CDR3 residues: CASSHSGGSQDQPQHF. CDR3 coding DNA: TGTGCCAGCAGCCACAGTGGGGGTTCCCAGGATCAGCCCCAGCATTTT.

The rearrangement joins TRBV20-1 to TRBJ2-7, with TRBD2 as a possible D gene (6 bases). This CDR3 spans 14 amino acids. Looked up from germline, CDR1 is DFQATT and CDR2 is SNEGSKA (reference sequence). The ends were cut back, 2 bases at V and 5 bases at J, with 16 bases in the middle. The CDR3 sequence is CSARKHGLTNEQYF. The CDR3 DNA sequence: TGCAGTGCTAGAAAACACGGACTAACTAACGAGCAGTACTTC.

This clonotype showed up many times. The CDR3 loop is CASTAGGEKLFF. In DNA, the CDR3 is TGTGCCAGCACCGCCGGGGGTGAAAAACTGTTTTTT. The V call is TRBV7-9, the J call TRBJ1-4, with D perhaps TRBD1 (5 bases). CDR3 length equals 12 residues. Trimming took off 7 bases at V and 7 bases at J, with 10 bases between the two ends. Germline V CDR1 and CDR2: SEHNR, FQNEAQ (reference sequence).

This clonotype appeared many times. The rearrangement uses TRBV7-9 and TRBJ2-5; TRBD1 aligns across 9 bases. Germline CDR1 reads SEHNR; CDR2 reads FQNEAQ (reference sequence). Trimming took 8 bases from V and 5 from J; bases not matched to a gene: 3. This CDR3 region has 12 residues. This CDR3 reads CASRDRVETQYF. DNA of the CDR3: TGTGCCAGCCGGGACAGGGTTGAGACCCAGTACTTC.

V is TRBV12-3 or TRBV12-4 and J is TRBJ1-4, with D uncertain. V lost 5 bases to trimming and J lost 4 bases, with 14 bases between them. This CDR3 is 15 amino acids long. The CDR3 DNA sequence: TGTGCCAGCAGTCAAGTCTTGGAGGGTAATGAAAAACTGTTTTTT. Its protein is CASSQVLEGNEKLFF.

Remarks on this clonotype: This may be a read error: a much more frequent sequence differs by one nucleotide. This chain uses TRBV15 with TRBJ2-6; D gene ambiguous. CDR1 and CDR2 from the germline V gene are LNHNV and YYDKDF (reference sequence). The CDR3 contains 14 residues. Trimming took 5 bases from V and 4 from J, leaving 9 bases between them. CDR3 loop: CATSLDTGANVLTF. CDR3 nucleotide sequence: TGTGCCACCAGCCTCGACACCGGGGCCAACGTCCTGACTTTC.